This entry concerns a single T cell receptor (beta chain). Antigen: not known. The data were obtained in a study of glioma-infiltrating T cells after dendritic cell vaccination. CDR1 and CDR2 (germline): WSHSY, SAAADI. V was cut by 4 bases and J by 4 bases, with 5 bases left in between. The CDR3 consists of 12 residues. Study observations and caveats: Longer survival after dendritic cell vaccination followed higher pretreatment TIL content.

Generated by immunoSEQ multiplex PCR, the TCRdb table keeps only in-frame clones and is missing some. The repertoire holds more than 30,000 clones, with 85% to 95% as singletons. Source: blood, taken before dendritic cell vaccination. The rearrangement links TRBV10-2 to TRBJ1-5; no definite D call. This receptor was obtained from a human donor with glioblastoma. The CDR3 spells CASSVPNQPQHF. The DNA of the CDR3 is TGCGCCAGCAGTGTCCCAAATCAGCCCCAGCATTTT.